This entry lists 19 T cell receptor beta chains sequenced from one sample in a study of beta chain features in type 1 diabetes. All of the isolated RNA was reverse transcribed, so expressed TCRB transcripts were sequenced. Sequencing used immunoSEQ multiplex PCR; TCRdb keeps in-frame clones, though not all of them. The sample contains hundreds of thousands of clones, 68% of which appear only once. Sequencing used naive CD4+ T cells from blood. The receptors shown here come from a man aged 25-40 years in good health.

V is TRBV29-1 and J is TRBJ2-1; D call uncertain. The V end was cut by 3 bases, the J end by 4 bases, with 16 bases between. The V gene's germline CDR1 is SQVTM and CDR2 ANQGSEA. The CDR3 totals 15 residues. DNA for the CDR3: TGCAGCGTTGATCTATTCGGTGGCACATACAATGAGCAGTTCTTC. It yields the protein CSVDLFGGTYNEQFF.

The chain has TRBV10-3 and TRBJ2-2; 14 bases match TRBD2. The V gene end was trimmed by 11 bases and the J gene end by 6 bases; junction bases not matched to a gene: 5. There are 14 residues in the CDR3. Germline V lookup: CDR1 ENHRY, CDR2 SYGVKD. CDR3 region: CASGTSGSSGELFF. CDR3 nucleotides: TGTGCCTCCGGGACTAGCGGGAGCTCCGGGGAGCTGTTTTTT.

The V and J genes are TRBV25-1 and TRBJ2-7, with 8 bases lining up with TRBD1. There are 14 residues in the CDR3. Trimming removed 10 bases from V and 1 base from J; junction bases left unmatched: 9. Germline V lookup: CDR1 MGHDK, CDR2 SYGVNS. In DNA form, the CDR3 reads TGTGCCACCGCCGACAGGGGTAGGTCCTACGAGCAGTACTTC. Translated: CATADRGRSYEQYF.

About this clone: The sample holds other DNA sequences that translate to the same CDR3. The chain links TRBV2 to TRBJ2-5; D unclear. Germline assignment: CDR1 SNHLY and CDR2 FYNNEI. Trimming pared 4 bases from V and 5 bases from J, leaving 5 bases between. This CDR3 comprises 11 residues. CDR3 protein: CASSGAETQYF. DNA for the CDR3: TGTGCCAGCAGTGGCGCCGAGACCCAGTACTTC. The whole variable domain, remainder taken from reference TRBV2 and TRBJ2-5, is EPEVTQTPSHQVTQMGQEVILRCVPISNHLYFYWYRQILGQKVEFLVSFYNNEISEKSEIFDDQFSVERPDGSNFTLKIRSTKLEDSAMYFCASSGAETQYFGPGTRLLVL.

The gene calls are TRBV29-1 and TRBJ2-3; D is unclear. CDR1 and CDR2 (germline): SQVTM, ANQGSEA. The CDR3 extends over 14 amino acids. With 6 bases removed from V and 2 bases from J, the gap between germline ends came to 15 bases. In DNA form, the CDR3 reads TGCAGCGTCACTCTAAGTAGGGACACAGATACGCAGTATTTT. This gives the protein CSVTLSRDTDTQYF.

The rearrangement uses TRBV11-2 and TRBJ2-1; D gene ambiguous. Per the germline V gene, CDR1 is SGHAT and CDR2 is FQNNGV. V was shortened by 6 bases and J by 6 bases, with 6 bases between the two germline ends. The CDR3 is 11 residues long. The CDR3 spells CASSPRNEQFF. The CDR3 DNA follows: TGTGCCAGCAGTCCTCGCAATGAGCAGTTCTTC.

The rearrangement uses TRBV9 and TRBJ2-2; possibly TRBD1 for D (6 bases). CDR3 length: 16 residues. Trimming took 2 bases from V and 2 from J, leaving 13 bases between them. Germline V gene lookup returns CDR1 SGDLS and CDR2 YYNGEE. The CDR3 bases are TGTGCCAGCAGCGTCCTCGGGACACCTAACACCGGGGAGCTGTTTTTT. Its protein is CASSVLGTPNTGELFF.

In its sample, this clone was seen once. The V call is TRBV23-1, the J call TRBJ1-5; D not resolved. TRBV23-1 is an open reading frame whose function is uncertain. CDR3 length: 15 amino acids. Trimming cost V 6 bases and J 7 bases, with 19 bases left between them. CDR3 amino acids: CASSREDVLEQPQHF. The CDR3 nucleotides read TGCGCCAGCAGCCGAGAGGACGTCCTCGAGCAGCCCCAGCATTTT.

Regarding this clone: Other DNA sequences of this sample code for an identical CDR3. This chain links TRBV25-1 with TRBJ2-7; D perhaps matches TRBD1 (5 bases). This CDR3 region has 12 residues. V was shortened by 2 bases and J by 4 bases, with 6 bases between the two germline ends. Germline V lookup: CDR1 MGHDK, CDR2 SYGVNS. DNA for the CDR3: TGTGCCAGCAGTGAACAGGGTTACGAGCAGTACTTC. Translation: CASSEQGYEQYF.

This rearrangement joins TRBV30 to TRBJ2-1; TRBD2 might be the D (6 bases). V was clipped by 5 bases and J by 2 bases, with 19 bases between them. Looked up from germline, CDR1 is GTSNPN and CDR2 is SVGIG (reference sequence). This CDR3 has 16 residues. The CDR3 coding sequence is TGTGCCTGGTCAACTAGCTTCGGAGGTCCCTACAATGAGCAGTTCTTC. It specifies CAWSTSFGGPYNEQFF.

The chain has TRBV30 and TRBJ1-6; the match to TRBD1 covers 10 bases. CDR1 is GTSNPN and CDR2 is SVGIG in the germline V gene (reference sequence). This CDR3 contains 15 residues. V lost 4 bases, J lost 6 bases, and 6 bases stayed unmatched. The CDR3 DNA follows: TGTGCCTGGAAGCTCGGACAGGGGGGTAATTCACCCCTCCACTTT. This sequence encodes CAWKLGQGGNSPLHF.

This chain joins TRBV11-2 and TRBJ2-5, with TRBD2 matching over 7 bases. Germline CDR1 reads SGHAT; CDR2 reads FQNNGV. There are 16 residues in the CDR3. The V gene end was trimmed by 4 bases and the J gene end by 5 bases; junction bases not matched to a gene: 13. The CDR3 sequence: CASSSFQGLGRETQYF. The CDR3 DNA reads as TGTGCCAGCAGCTCGTTCCAGGGCCTCGGGAGGGAGACCCAGTACTTC.

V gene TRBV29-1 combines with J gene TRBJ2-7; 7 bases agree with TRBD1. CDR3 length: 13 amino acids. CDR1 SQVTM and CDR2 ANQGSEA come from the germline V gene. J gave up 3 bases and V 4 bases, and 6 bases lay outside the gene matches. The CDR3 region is CSVVWDRDYEQYF. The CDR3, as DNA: TGCAGCGTTGTATGGGACAGAGACTACGAGCAGTACTTC.

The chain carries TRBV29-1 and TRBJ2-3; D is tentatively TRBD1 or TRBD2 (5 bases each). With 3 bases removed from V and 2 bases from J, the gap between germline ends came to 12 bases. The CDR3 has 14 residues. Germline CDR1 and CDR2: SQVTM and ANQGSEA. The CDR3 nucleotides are TGCAGCGTTGATGTGGGGGAACCCACAGATACGCAGTATTTT. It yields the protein CSVDVGEPTDTQYF.

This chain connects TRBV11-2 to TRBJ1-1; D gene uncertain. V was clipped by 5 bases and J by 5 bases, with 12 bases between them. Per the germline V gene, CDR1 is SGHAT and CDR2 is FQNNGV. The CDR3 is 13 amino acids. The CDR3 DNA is TGTGCCAGCAGCACGCGGAGGGAGACTGAAGCTTTCTTT. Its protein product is CASSTRRETEAFF.

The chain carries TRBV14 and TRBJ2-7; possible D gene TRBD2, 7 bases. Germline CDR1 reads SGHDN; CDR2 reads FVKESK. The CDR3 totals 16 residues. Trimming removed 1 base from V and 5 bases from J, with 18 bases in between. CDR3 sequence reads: CASSQVSLGGQNEQYF. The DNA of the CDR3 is TGTGCCAGCAGCCAAGTCTCCTTGGGGGGGCAAAACGAGCAGTACTTC.

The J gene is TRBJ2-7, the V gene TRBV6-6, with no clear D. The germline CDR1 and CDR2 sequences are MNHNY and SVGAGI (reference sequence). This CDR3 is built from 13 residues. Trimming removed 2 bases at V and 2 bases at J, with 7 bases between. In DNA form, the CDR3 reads TGTGCCAGCAGTTACGCACACCCCTACGAGCAGTACTTC. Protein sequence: CASSYAHPYEQYF.

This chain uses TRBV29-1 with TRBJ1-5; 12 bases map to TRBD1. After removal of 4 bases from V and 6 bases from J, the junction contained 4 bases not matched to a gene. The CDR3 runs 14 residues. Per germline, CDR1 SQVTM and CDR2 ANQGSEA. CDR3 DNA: TGCAGCGTTGGGGACAGGGGGCTGGGTCAGCCCCAGCATTTT. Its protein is CSVGDRGLGQPQHF.

As DNA, the CDR3 is TGTGCCTGGAGACCGACAGGGAAGGGAGGCTACACCTTC. Protein: CAWRPTGKGGYTF. This chain uses TRBV30 with TRBJ1-2; 7 nucleotides agree with TRBD1. Germline CDR1 reads GTSNPN; CDR2 reads SVGIG (reference sequence). The CDR3 loop spans 13 amino acids. V lost 3 bases and J lost 8; bases outside the gene matches: 9.